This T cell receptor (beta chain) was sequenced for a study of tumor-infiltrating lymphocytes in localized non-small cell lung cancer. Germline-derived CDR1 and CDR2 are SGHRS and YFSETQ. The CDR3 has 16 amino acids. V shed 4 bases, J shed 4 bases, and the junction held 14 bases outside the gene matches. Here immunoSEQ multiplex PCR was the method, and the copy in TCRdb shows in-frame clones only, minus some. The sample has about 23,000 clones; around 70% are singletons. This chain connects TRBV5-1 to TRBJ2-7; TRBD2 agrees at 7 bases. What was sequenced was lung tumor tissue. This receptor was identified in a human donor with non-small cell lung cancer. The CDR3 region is CASSTRPSDGRYEQYF. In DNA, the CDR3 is TGCGCCAGCAGCACCCGCCCTAGTGACGGGAGGTACGAGCAGTACTTC.